Below, one T cell receptor (beta chain) is given with its context. The antigen it recognizes is unknown. No quality values exist for individual bases; no much larger clone is one base distant. To be selected, patients needed enough residual fresh-frozen tumor tissue and more than two years of available survival data. None of the glioblastoma patients carried an isocitrate dehydrogenase mutation, although molecular status otherwise varied. PBMC were collected before vaccination, two weeks after the third vaccination, and at tumor progression if progression occurred. The Qiagen DNeasy Blood extraction Kit was used to extract genomic DNA. Using the immunoSEQ assay, TCRB CDR3 regions were amplified from 2 micrograms of genomic DNA, or from all available DNA when less than that was on hand. The multiplex PCR relied on 60 forward primers for TCR V beta segments and 13 reverse primers for J beta segments. To estimate reads per starting template, synthetic control templates were spiked into each sample at limiting dilution. The Illumina HiSeq System generated 87 bp sequencing reads. Per the source publication's procedure: PCR and sequencing errors were removed by a nearest neighbor algorithm that merged closely related sequences. TCR overlap was measured as the percentage of unique tumor TCR beta sequences also present in the same patient's peripheral blood. Entries here come from immuneACCESS through TCRdb and include only in-frame sequences with V and J called. Some clones fail to appear in such tables; in the studies checked, an unresolved V gene covers under half of the shortfall, and the cause of the remainder is unknown. V and J calls and clone size are as listed in that table; D and trimming were resolved from the DNA. The sample table shows approximately 100,000 clones, and 81% are seen once. The ten biggest clones cover approximately 12% of the sample.

The sample is drawn from a study of glioma-infiltrating T cells after dendritic cell vaccination listed by TCRdb under 2016. For the study in its entirety: The cohort comprised approximately 15 glioblastoma patients from Phase I and II dendritic cell vaccination trials, 9 newly diagnosed and 6 with recurrent disease. In glioblastoma patients vaccinated with dendritic cells, deep sequencing of TCR beta CDR3 regions served to measure the amount of tumor-infiltrating lymphocytes and to compare repertoires between tumor and blood. TCR sequencing metrics, including TIL content and tumor-blood repertoire overlap, were correlated with survival after dendritic cell vaccination. Autologous tumor lysate-pulsed dendritic cell vaccination was administered to the patients between the early 2000s and the early 2010s. Three intradermal dendritic cell vaccine injections were administered to patients at biweekly intervals in the arm below the axilla. The vaccine consisted of monocyte-derived dendritic cells cultured less than eight days with IL-4 and GM-CSF, then pulsed overnight with autologous tumor lysate.

The research as a whole found: After dendritic cell vaccination, a higher estimated pretreatment TIL content predicted longer time to progression and overall survival. The cohort was small and heterogeneous, with few patients having full blood and tumor sets and even fewer initial-recurrent tumor pairs. No direct relationship between TCR clonality and survival was found, suggesting that a diverse polyclonal response may matter. The response model built on TCR overlap across three groups was characterized as speculative, with prospective validation still needed.

V sheds 7 bases and J sheds 5 bases, leaving 15 bases between their ends. CDR1 LNHDA and CDR2 SQIVND were looked up in the germline V gene (reference sequence). The CDR3, cysteine through phenylalanine, is 14 amino acids long. The sequence is cut down to CDR3 DNA, 42 bases in frame from base 1. This chain is built from TRBV19 and TRBJ1-5; matching of 5 bases hints at TRBD1 as the D gene. This receptor was taken from a human donor with glioblastoma. This specimen consisted of blood, obtained before dendritic cell vaccination. The bases read TGTGCCAGTAAGGGGCAGGGTAAGTATCAGCCCCAGCATTTT. Its coded protein is CASKGQGKYQPQHF.